This T cell receptor (beta chain) was sequenced in a study of blood T cell dynamics during melanoma immunotherapy. Data came from immunoSEQ multiplex PCR; TCRdb stores just in-frame clones and leaves some out. The sample lists roughly 30,000 clones, roughly 83% occurring once. With respect to this clone: Antigen: not known.

General study findings and limits: PBMC repertoires of eventual disease-control patients split at W3 into clonality or diversity gains. Whether repertoire-driving clones were melanoma-specific could not be determined.

The time point: week 3, after first cycle of checkpoint inhibitor. Response was assessed by RECIST 1.1 at 12 weeks, except a couple of rapid progressors. Germline values: CDR1 LNHDA, CDR2 SQIVND (reference sequence). Trimming pared 3 bases from V and 1 base from J, leaving 6 bases between. The CDR3 contains 14 residues. Specimen: blood, collected from a patient treated with checkpoint blockade. This chain connects TRBV19 to TRBJ2-2, with D uncertain. This receptor was identified in a human donor with melanoma. CDR3 DNA sequence: TGTGCCAGTAGTATTAAGGGGAACACCGGGGAGCTGTTTTTT. Protein product: CASSIKGNTGELFF.